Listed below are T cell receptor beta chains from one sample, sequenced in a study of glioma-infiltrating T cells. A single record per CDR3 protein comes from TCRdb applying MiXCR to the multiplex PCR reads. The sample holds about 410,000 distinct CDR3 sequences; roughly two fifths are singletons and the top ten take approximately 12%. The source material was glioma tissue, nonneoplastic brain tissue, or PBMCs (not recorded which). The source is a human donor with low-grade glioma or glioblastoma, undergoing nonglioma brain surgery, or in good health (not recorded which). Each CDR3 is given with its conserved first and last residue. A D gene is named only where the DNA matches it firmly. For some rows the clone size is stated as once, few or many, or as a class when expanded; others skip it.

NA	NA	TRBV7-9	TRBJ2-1	TGTGCCAGCAGCTTAGTCCGACTAGGCCTATACAATGAGCAGTTCTTC	CASSLVRLGLYNEQFF
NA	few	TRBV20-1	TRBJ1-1	TGCAGTGCTAGATCGTGGGGGCGAGATGAAGCTTTCTTT	CSARSWGRDEAFF
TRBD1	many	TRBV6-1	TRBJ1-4	TGTGCCAGCAGTATAGGGACAGTAAATGAAAAACTGTTTTTT	CASSIGTVNEKLFF
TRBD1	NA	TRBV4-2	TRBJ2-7	TGTGCCAGCAGCCAAGAAGGGACAGGGTTCCACGAGCAGTACTTC	CASSQEGTGFHEQYF
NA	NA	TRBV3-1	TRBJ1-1	TGTGCCAGCAGCCACCTCAGACAGGTTTTAACTGAAGCTTTCTTT	CASSHLRQVLTEAFF
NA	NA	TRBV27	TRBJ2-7	TGTGCCAGCAAGCCGGGACTGAAAGACTACGAGCAGTACTTC	CASKPGLKDYEQYF
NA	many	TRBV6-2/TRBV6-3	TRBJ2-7	TGTGCCAGCAGTTACCCGACAGGGGAGGGCTACGAGCAGTACTTC	CASSYPTGEGYEQYF
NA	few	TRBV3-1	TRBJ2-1	TGTGCCAGCAGGTACGGACTAACCCCAGGGGGTGAGCAGTTCTTC	CASRYGLTPGGEQFF
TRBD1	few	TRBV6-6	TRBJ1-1	TGTGCCAGCAGTTATAAGGGGACAGGGGCCACTGAAGCTTTCTTT	CASSYKGTGATEAFF
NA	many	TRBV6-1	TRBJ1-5	TGTGCCAGCAGTCTGAACCCGGGGGGTCAGCCCCAGCATTTT	CASSLNPGGQPQHF
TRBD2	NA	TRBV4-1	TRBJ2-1	TGCGCCAGCAGCCAAATATCAACTAGCGGGAGAAATTATCATGAGCAGTTCTTC	CASSQISTSGRNYHEQFF
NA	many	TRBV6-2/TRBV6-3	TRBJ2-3	TGTGCCAGCAGTTACCAAGGGCCTAGGACAGATACGCAGTATTTT	CASSYQGPRTDTQYF
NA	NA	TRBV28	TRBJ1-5	TGTGCCAGCGGTCGGGCCCAGGCGAATCAGCCCCAGCATTTT	CASGRAQANQPQHF
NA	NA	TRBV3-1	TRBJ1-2	TGTGCCAGCAGCCTCCGGGGGGCAGGAGACTATGGCTACACCTTC	CASSLRGAGDYGYTF
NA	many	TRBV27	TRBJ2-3	TGTGCCAGCAGTCCCTCCCTTGCGTATACGCAGTATTTT	CASSPSLAYTQYF
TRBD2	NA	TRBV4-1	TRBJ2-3	TGCGCCAGCAGCCAAACTAGCGGGAGCCCAGATACGCAGTATTTT	CASSQTSGSPDTQYF
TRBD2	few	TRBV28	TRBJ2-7	TGTGCCAGCAGTTTATTGCGTCTAGCGGGTATTGCCTACGAGCAGTACTTC	CASSLLRLAGIAYEQYF
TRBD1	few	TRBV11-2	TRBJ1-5	TGTGCCAGCAGCCCCTTGACAGGGGATAGCAATCAGCCCCAGCATTTT	CASSPLTGDSNQPQHF
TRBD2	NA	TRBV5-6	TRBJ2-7	TGTGCCAGCAGCTCGGGACTAGCGTCCTACGAGCAGTACTTC	CASSSGLASYEQYF
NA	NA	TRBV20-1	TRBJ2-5	TGCAGTGCTTTTGACCTTAGGGACGAGACCCAGTACTTC	CSAFDLRDETQYF
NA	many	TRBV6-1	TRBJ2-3	TGTGCCAGCAGTCCACTGCCAGATACGCAGTATTTT	CASSPLPDTQYF
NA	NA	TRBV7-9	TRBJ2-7	TGTGCCAGCAGCGCGGCAGGGACGGACTACTACGAGCAGTACTTC	CASSAAGTDYYEQYF
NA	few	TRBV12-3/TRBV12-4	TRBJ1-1	TGTGCCAGCAGTTTAAGGCTGGGTGCTTTCTTT	CASSLRLGAFF
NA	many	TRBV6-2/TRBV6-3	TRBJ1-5	TGTGCCAGCAGTTACTCGACTCCCCGGCAGCAGCCCCAGCATTTT	CASSYSTPRQQPQHF
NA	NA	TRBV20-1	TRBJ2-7	TGCAGTGCTACGACAGTCTGGAGCGAGCAGTACTTC	CSATTVWSEQYF
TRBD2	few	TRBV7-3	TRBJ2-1	TGTGCCAGCAGCCTAAATCTAGCGGGAGTCAAAAATGAGCAGTTCTTC	CASSLNLAGVKNEQFF
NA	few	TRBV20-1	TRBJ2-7	TGCAGTGCTGGAGAGGGGGTTACCTACGAGCAGTACTTC	CSAGEGVTYEQYF
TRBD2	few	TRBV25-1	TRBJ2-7	TGTGCCAGCAGTGAATGGGGGACTAGCGGGAGCTCCTACGAGCAGTACTTC	CASSEWGTSGSSYEQYF
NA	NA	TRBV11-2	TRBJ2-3	TGTGCCAGCAGCTCCATACTGGGTTCGCAGTATTTT	CASSSILGSQYF
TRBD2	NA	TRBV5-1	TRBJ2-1	TGCGCCAGCAGCATTGGGGCCGGGAGGGCCGACAATGAGCAGTTCTTC	CASSIGAGRADNEQFF
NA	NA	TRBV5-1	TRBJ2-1	TGCGCCAGCAGCTCGGACACTAACACCTACAATGAGCAGTTCTTC	CASSSDTNTYNEQFF
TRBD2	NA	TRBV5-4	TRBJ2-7	TGTGCCAGCAGCTTGCTAGCGGGAGGGTCATACGAGCAGTACTTC	CASSLLAGGSYEQYF
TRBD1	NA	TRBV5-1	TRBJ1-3	TGCGCCAGCAGCCGAGGGGGCGACACCATATATTTT	CASSRGGDTIYF
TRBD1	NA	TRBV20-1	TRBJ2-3	TGCAGTGCTAACCCCTCGCAGGGGGCAACAGATACGCAGTATTTT	CSANPSQGATDTQYF
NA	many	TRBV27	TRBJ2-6	TGTGCCAGCAGTTTTTCCGGGACGGTCGGGGCCAACGTCCTGACTTTC	CASSFSGTVGANVLTF
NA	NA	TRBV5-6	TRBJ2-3	TGTGCCAGCAGTTTACCGCCGGGACCCAGCACAGATACGCAGTATTTT	CASSLPPGPSTDTQYF
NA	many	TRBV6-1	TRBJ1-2	TGTGCCAGCAGTCACCGAATCGACGGTAACTATGGCTACACCTTC	CASSHRIDGNYGYTF
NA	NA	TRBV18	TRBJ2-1	TGTGCCAGCTCACCGGAGGGCAGGGGATCCTACAATGAGCAGTTCTTC	CASSPEGRGSYNEQFF
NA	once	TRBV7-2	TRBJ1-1	TGTGCCAGCAGCTTCATCCCCGGGAACACTGATGCTTTCTTT	CASSFIPGNTDAFF
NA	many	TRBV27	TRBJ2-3	TGTGCCAGCAGTTTTCAGGGATTCTCTAGCACAGATACGCAGTATTTT	CASSFQGFSSTDTQYF
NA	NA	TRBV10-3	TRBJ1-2	TGTGCCATCAGACTAACAGATGGCTACACCTTC	CAIRLTDGYTF
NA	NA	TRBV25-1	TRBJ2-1	TGTGCCAGCAGTGACCCAATTAAGAGGGAAAGTAGCTCCTACAATGAGCAGTTCTTC	CASSDPIKRESSSYNEQFF
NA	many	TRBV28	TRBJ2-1	TGTGCCAGCAGTTTCCTAGGGCTCTCCTACAATGAGCAGTTCTTC	CASSFLGLSYNEQFF
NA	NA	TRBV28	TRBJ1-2	TGTGCCAGCAGTTCCCCCGACAGGTCCTATGGCTACACCTTC	CASSSPDRSYGYTF
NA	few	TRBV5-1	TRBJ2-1	TGCGCCAGCAGCTTGGGCTCCGACAATGAGCAGTTCTTC	CASSLGSDNEQFF